The 19 T cell receptor beta chains given below trace back to one sample, sequenced in a study of breast tumors, draining lymph nodes, adjacent tissues. Axillary draining lymph nodes of breast cancer patients supplied the node samples. TCRdb reanalysed the multiplex PCR reads using MiXCR and keeps one entry per CDR3 protein. The data hold approximately 150,000 distinct CDR3 sequences, with around a third observed a single time. Input material: axillary lymph node tissue. The receptors stem from a female donor with breast cancer. Some clones in this sample may be carry-over from other donors' samples.

V gene TRBV18 combines with J gene TRBJ1-1; D remains ambiguous. This CDR3 has 15 residues. Germline loops: CDR1 KGHSH, CDR2 LQKENI. V was shortened by 0 bases and J by 1 base, with 9 bases between the two germline ends. The CDR3 sequence: CASSPPAGKNTEAFF. CDR3 nucleotide sequence: TGTGCCAGCTCACCACCGGCGGGAAAGAACACTGAAGCTTTCTTT. The entire variable domain, with the rest obtained from reference TRBV18 and TRBJ1-1, is as follows: NAGVMQNPRHLVRRRGQEARLRCSPMKGHSHVYWYRQLPEEGLKFMVYLQKENIIDESGMPKERFSAEFPKEGPSILRIQQVVRGDSAAYFCASSPPAGKNTEAFFGQGTRLTVV.

This clonotype was observed many times. This chain links TRBV3-1 with TRBJ2-7, with 11 nucleotides matching TRBD2. This CDR3 has 14 amino acids. Per germline, CDR1 LGHDT and CDR2 YNNKEL (reference sequence). The junction had 4 bases not matched to a gene; V was cut back by 4 bases and J by 5 bases. The CDR3 nucleotides are TGTGCCAGCAGCCTGGCTAGCGGGGGGAACGAGCAGTACTTC. This translates into CASSLASGGNEQYF.

This chain connects TRBV6-4 to TRBJ2-5, with D tentatively TRBD1 or TRBD2 (5 bases each). Deletions cut 3 bases from V and 5 bases from J, with 10 bases between. CDR3 length: 13 residues. Per the germline V gene, CDR1 is MRHNA and CDR2 is SNTAGT. The CDR3 here is CASSEAGTETQYF. For the CDR3, the DNA is TGTGCCAGCAGTGAGGCCGGGACGGAGACCCAGTACTTC.

At least ten counts were recorded for this clonotype. In nucleotides, the CDR3 is TGCAGCGTTGATTGGGGGTCGAGGGGCTACACCTTC. Its protein is CSVDWGSRGYTF. V and J are TRBV29-1 and TRBJ1-2; TRBD1 might be the D (5 bases). Trimming stripped 3 bases from V and 8 bases from J, with 13 bases between. This CDR3 has 12 residues. Per germline, CDR1 SQVTM and CDR2 ANQGSEA.

This clonotype has a count of ten or more. Written as DNA, the CDR3 is TGTGCCAGCAGCCAGGGGGGCGGGGAGCTGTTTTTT. Protein: CASSQGGGELFF. The genes are TRBV6-6 and TRBJ2-2; TRBD1 might be the D (7 bases). CDR1 and CDR2 (germline): MNHNY, SVGAGI (reference sequence). The CDR3 runs 12 residues. Trimming cost V 6 bases and J 7 bases, with 9 bases left between them.

This clonotype was seen a few times. This chain connects TRBV12-3 or TRBV12-4 to TRBJ1-6; TRBD1 matches 7 bases. The CDR3 totals 14 residues. V gave up 2 bases and J gave up 6 bases; unmatched junction bases: 1. CDR3 loop: CASSLQGGNSPLHF. The CDR3 nucleotides read TGTGCCAGCAGTTTACAGGGGGGTAATTCACCCCTCCACTTT.

V and J are TRBV2 and TRBJ2-5; 8 bases align to TRBD1. The CDR3 loop spans 14 amino acids. The germline gives CDR1 SNHLY, CDR2 FYNNEI. The V segment lost 6 bases and the J segment 8 bases; nucleotides outside the gene matches: 11. CDR3 residues: CASSGPGQGQTQYF. The CDR3 DNA reads as TGTGCCAGCAGCGGGCCCGGACAGGGTCAAACCCAGTACTTC.

This clonotype was seen many times. V and J are TRBV28 and TRBJ2-7; TRBD1 agrees at 7 bases. Germline CDR1 reads MDHEN; CDR2 reads SYDVKM. J was trimmed by 7 bases and V by 5 bases; bases with no gene match: 8. The CDR3 has 13 amino acids. Here the CDR3 DNA reads TGTGCCAGCAGTCCAGGGGGACGGGATGAGCAGTACTTC. Encoded protein: CASSPGGRDEQYF.

Many counts were recorded for this clonotype. The CDR3 region has the DNA TGTGCCAGCAGCTTTTCAGATCGCACAGATACGCAGTATTTT. Residues: CASSFSDRTDTQYF. The chain recombines TRBV7-2 with TRBJ2-3; D is unclear. CDR1 and CDR2 (germline): SGHTA, FQGNSA. The V gene lost 3 bases and the J gene lost 1 base, with 8 bases spanning the gap. This CDR3 contains 14 residues.

This clonotype has just a few counts. This could be a read error, since a much larger clone is one nucleotide away. The gene calls are TRBV5-4 and TRBJ2-5; maybe TRBD1 (6 bases). CDR1 is SGHNT and CDR2 is YYREEE in the germline V gene (reference sequence). There are 14 residues in the CDR3. CDR3 sequence reads: CASSSWTEQETQCF. CDR3 in DNA: TGTGCCAGCAGCAGCTGGACAGAGCAAGAGACCCAGTGCTTC.

This clonotype was observed at least ten times. The chain has TRBV7-9 and TRBJ1-2; 9 nucleotides agree with TRBD1. Trimming at V came to 6 bases and at J to 6 bases, leaving 8 bases not matched to a gene. This CDR3 contains 14 residues. CDR1 SEHNR and CDR2 FQNEAQ come from the germline V gene (reference sequence). In DNA, the CDR3 is TGTGCCAGCAGTTCCACAGGGGGCAACGATGGCTACACCTTC. Amino acid sequence: CASSSTGGNDGYTF.

At least ten counts were recorded for this clonotype. V is TRBV27 and J is TRBJ2-2, with 9 bases matching TRBD1. V was clipped by 5 bases and J by 4 bases; unmatched bases: 8. This CDR3 comprises 16 residues. Germline assignment: CDR1 MNHEY and CDR2 SMNVEV (reference sequence). The CDR3 sequence: CASSLKGQGSTGELFF. Here the CDR3 DNA reads TGTGCCAGCAGTCTTAAGGGACAGGGAAGCACCGGGGAGCTGTTTTTT.

Concerning this clonotype itself: This may be a read error, as it is one base from a much larger clone. V usage is TRBV6-1 and J usage is TRBJ1-2, with D uncertain. The germline CDR1 and CDR2 sequences are MNHNS and SASEGT. The CDR3 has 13 residues. The CDR3 is CACSEEGWIGYTF. The DNA for the CDR3 is TGTGCCTGCAGTGAAGAAGGCTGGATCGGCTACACCTTC.

This clonotype was detected many times. The rearrangement uses TRBV7-2 and TRBJ1-5; maybe TRBD1 (5 bases). Trimming cost V 2 bases and J 3 bases, with 8 bases left between them. The CDR3 is made up of 14 amino acids. Germline V gene data show CDR1 as SGHTA and CDR2 as FQGNSA. The CDR3 nucleotides are TGTGCCAGCAGCTTATTACAGGACAATCAGCCCCAGCATTTT. Its protein product is CASSLLQDNQPQHF. Together with reference TRBV7-2 and TRBJ1-5, the CDR3 gives the full variable domain: GAGVSQSPSNKVTEKGKDVELRCDPISGHTALYWYRQSLGQGLEFLIYFQGNSAPDKSGLPSDRFSAERTGGSVSTLTIQRTQQEDSAVYLCASSLLQDNQPQHFGDGTRLSIL.

The gene calls are TRBV20-1 and TRBJ2-5; 7 bases agree with TRBD2. The germline gives CDR1 DFQATT, CDR2 SNEGSKA (reference sequence). V lost 4 bases to trimming and J lost 5 bases; unmatched junction nucleotides: 16. The CDR3 runs to 16 residues. The DNA for the CDR3 is TGCAGTGCTACTCCGACGTGGGCGGGAGCCGGTGAGACCCAGTACTTC. Amino acid sequence: CSATPTWAGAGETQYF.

The genes are TRBV2 and TRBJ2-3, with 9 bases identical to TRBD2. Losses at the gene ends were 4 bases for V and 4 bases for J; bases not matched to a gene: 3. The CDR3 is 14 residues long. The V gene's germline CDR1 is SNHLY and CDR2 FYNNEI. CDR3 protein: CASSGGGGADTQYF. For the CDR3, the DNA is TGTGCCAGCAGTGGAGGCGGGGGGGCAGATACGCAGTATTTT.

This clonotype showed up many times. CDR3 residues: CASSPYSASYNSPLHF. The CDR3 region has the DNA TGTGCCAGCTCACCATATTCGGCCTCCTATAATTCACCCCTCCACTTT. The chain employs TRBV18 and TRBJ1-6; D is unclear. Trimming shortened V by 2 bases and J by 0 bases, and 8 bases separated the two germline ends. Germline V gene lookup returns CDR1 KGHSH and CDR2 LQKENI. The CDR3 sequence is 16 residues long.

V and J are TRBV10-3 and TRBJ1-6, with no clear D. Germline V lookup: CDR1 ENHRY, CDR2 SYGVKD. CDR3 size: 10 residues. V was clipped by 8 bases and J by 15 bases, with 11 bases between them. The CDR3: CAIGEGDLHF. The CDR3 DNA follows: TGTGCCATCGGGGAGGGAGACCTCCACTTT.

This clonotype was seen at least ten times. The chain is built from TRBV7-8 and TRBJ2-7; D call uncertain. This CDR3 region has 14 residues. With 4 bases removed from V and 2 bases from J, the gap between germline ends came to 12 bases. Germline CDR1 and CDR2: SGHVS and FQNEAQ. CDR3 coding DNA: TGTGCCAGCAGCTCGAACAGAGTCACCTACGAGCAGTACTTC. Translated, it gives CASSSNRVTYEQYF.